The rows below give T cell receptor beta chains drawn from one sample of a study of early T cells in non-severe SARS-CoV-2 infection. TCRdb re-called the 5' RACE reads with MiXCR, one entry per CDR3 protein. The top ten clones hold 4.1% of a sample with 56,000 or so distinct CDR3 sequences, about 15% of them seen once. Sequenced here: whole blood, sampled at baseline. The origin of the receptors is an adult who was a healthcare worker with PCR-confirmed SARS-CoV-2 infection or an uninfected control (not recorded which). Both conserved end residues are part of each CDR3. The order of the fields is J gene, V gene, clone size, D gene, CDR3 DNA, CDR3 protein. D genes are given only for firm matches. Clone size is given for some rows only: seen once, a few or many times, or a class if the clone is expanded.

J gene: TRBJ1-1; V gene: TRBV30; clone size: many; D gene: .; CDR3 DNA: TGTGCCGCCGGTAGAGTCGGCACTGAAGCTTTCTTT; CDR3 protein: CAAGRVGTEAFF
J gene: TRBJ2-3; V gene: TRBV9; clone size: .; D gene: TRBD2; CDR3 DNA: TGTGCCAGCAGCTCCGGGGGGGCGACAGATACGCAGTATTTT; CDR3 protein: CASSSGGATDTQYF
J gene: TRBJ1-1; V gene: TRBV5-1; clone size: few; D gene: .; CDR3 DNA: TGCGCCAGCAGGTACCCGGGCCACCACGACTTGGCGTTT; CDR3 protein: CASRYPGHHDLAF
J gene: TRBJ1-5; V gene: TRBV19; clone size: .; D gene: .; CDR3 DNA: TGTGCCAGTGGTATAACTGGGAGCAATCAGCCCCAGCATTTT; CDR3 protein: CASGITGSNQPQHF
J gene: TRBJ2-1; V gene: TRBV13; clone size: .; D gene: TRBD2; CDR3 DNA: TGTGCCAGCGGAGGGACTAGCGGGAGGTTTTACAATGAGCAGTTCTTC; CDR3 protein: CASGGTSGRFYNEQFF
J gene: TRBJ2-1; V gene: TRBV3-1; clone size: .; D gene: .; CDR3 DNA: TGTGCCAGCGGCCTCGGCAATGAGCAGTTCTTC; CDR3 protein: CASGLGNEQFF
J gene: TRBJ2-7; V gene: TRBV7-9; clone size: .; D gene: .; CDR3 DNA: TGTGCCAGCAGCCACTCCAGTGGGTTGGAGCAGTACTTC; CDR3 protein: CASSHSSGLEQYF
J gene: TRBJ1-1; V gene: TRBV7-9; clone size: few; D gene: .; CDR3 DNA: TGTGCCAGCAGCTTAGGGGTTGCTTTCTTT; CDR3 protein: CASSLGVAFF
J gene: TRBJ1-2; V gene: TRBV6-5; clone size: many; D gene: TRBD1; CDR3 DNA: TGTGCCAGCAGTTACAATTCAGGGGGCCTCAAGGGCTACACCTTC; CDR3 protein: CASSYNSGGLKGYTF
J gene: TRBJ2-2; V gene: TRBV2; clone size: few; D gene: .; CDR3 DNA: TGTGCCAGCAGCTATTCCACCGGGGAGCTGTTTTTT; CDR3 protein: CASSYSTGELFF
J gene: TRBJ2-7; V gene: TRBV12-3/TRBV12-4; clone size: .; D gene: .; CDR3 DNA: TGTGCCAGCAAGTTCGCAGGGGACTACGAGCAGTACTTC; CDR3 protein: CASKFAGDYEQYF
J gene: TRBJ1-4; V gene: TRBV2; clone size: .; D gene: .; CDR3 DNA: TGTGCCACCACTAGGGGGACGACTAATGAAAAACTGTTTTTT; CDR3 protein: CATTRGTTNEKLFF
J gene: TRBJ1-2; V gene: TRBV20-1; clone size: .; D gene: .; CDR3 DNA: TGCAGTGCTAGAGATCGTAGGGGTTGGAGCTATGGCTACACCTTC; CDR3 protein: CSARDRRGWSYGYTF
J gene: TRBJ2-3; V gene: TRBV7-9; clone size: .; D gene: .; CDR3 DNA: TGTGCCAGCAGCCAACAAGTGATCCTAGGCACAGATACGCAGTATTTT; CDR3 protein: CASSQQVILGTDTQYF
J gene: TRBJ2-7; V gene: TRBV19; clone size: many; D gene: TRBD1; CDR3 DNA: TGTGCCAGTAGGTACAACAGGGGTTCCTACGAGCAGTACTTC; CDR3 protein: CASRYNRGSYEQYF
J gene: TRBJ2-3; V gene: TRBV19; clone size: many; D gene: .; CDR3 DNA: TGTGCCAGTAGTCCCCGTAGGGGGGCAATAGATACGCAGTATTTT; CDR3 protein: CASSPRRGAIDTQYF
J gene: TRBJ2-1; V gene: TRBV28; clone size: .; D gene: TRBD2; CDR3 DNA: TGTGCCAGCAGTTTAGGTCCTAGCGGTTACAATGAGCAGTTCTTC; CDR3 protein: CASSLGPSGYNEQFF
J gene: TRBJ2-3; V gene: TRBV20-1; clone size: few; D gene: .; CDR3 DNA: TGCAGTGCTACCCTAACGGGAGGCACAGATACGCAGTATTTT; CDR3 protein: CSATLTGGTDTQYF
J gene: TRBJ2-5; V gene: TRBV28; clone size: .; D gene: .; CDR3 DNA: TGTGCCAGCAGTTTCAGGGGCGTCGGCCAAGAGACCCAGTACTTC; CDR3 protein: CASSFRGVGQETQYF
J gene: TRBJ2-6; V gene: TRBV18; clone size: .; D gene: .; CDR3 DNA: TGTGCCAGCTCACCATTGGGGACTGGGGCCAACGTCCTGACTTTC; CDR3 protein: CASSPLGTGANVLTF
J gene: TRBJ1-2; V gene: TRBV6-5; clone size: many; D gene: TRBD1; CDR3 DNA: TGTGCCAGCAGTTCCCCCGGGACAGGGGGCAGCTATGGCTACACCTTC; CDR3 protein: CASSSPGTGGSYGYTF
J gene: TRBJ2-5; V gene: TRBV5-4; clone size: few; D gene: .; CDR3 DNA: TGTGCCAGCAGCTTGTTAGGGACAGAGACCCAGTACTTC; CDR3 protein: CASSLLGTETQYF
J gene: TRBJ2-1; V gene: TRBV3-1; clone size: many; D gene: .; CDR3 DNA: TGTGCCAGCAGCCAAGTCTCCGGAAGCTCCTACAATGAGCAGTTCTTC; CDR3 protein: CASSQVSGSSYNEQFF
J gene: TRBJ2-2; V gene: TRBV5-1; clone size: .; D gene: TRBD1; CDR3 DNA: TGCGCCAGCAGCGCAACCGGGACAGTGGGCACCGGGGAGCTGTTTTTT; CDR3 protein: CASSATGTVGTGELFF
J gene: TRBJ1-4; V gene: TRBV13; clone size: many; D gene: .; CDR3 DNA: TGTGCCAGCAGCTTAAAGACCACCGGGGGTGAAAAACTGTTTTTT; CDR3 protein: CASSLKTTGGEKLFF
J gene: TRBJ1-1; V gene: TRBV7-8; clone size: many; D gene: .; CDR3 DNA: TGTGCCAGCAGCACCACCCCGGGCACTGAAGCTTTCTTT; CDR3 protein: CASSTTPGTEAFF
J gene: TRBJ2-7; V gene: TRBV12-5; clone size: .; D gene: TRBD1; CDR3 DNA: TGTGCTAGTGGTGGACAGGGATATTCCTACGAGCAGTACTTC; CDR3 protein: CASGGQGYSYEQYF
J gene: TRBJ1-5; V gene: TRBV6-6; clone size: .; D gene: .; CDR3 DNA: TGTGCCAGCAGTTACTACAGGGATTCGGGCAATCAGCCCCAGCATTTT; CDR3 protein: CASSYYRDSGNQPQHF
J gene: TRBJ2-5; V gene: TRBV5-1; clone size: many; D gene: TRBD1; CDR3 DNA: TGCGCCAGCAGCTCTCTTACAGGGGAAGAGACCCAGTACTTC; CDR3 protein: CASSSLTGEETQYF
J gene: TRBJ2-2; V gene: TRBV5-4; clone size: .; D gene: TRBD2; CDR3 DNA: TGTGCCAGCAGCTGGGGGCGAGCGGGAGGGCCGAGCACCGGGGAGCTGTTTTTT; CDR3 protein: CASSWGRAGGPSTGELFF
J gene: TRBJ2-3; V gene: TRBV7-2; clone size: .; D gene: .; CDR3 DNA: TGTGCCAGCGGTGTCGACACAGATACGCAGTATTTT; CDR3 protein: CASGVDTDTQYF
J gene: TRBJ1-5; V gene: TRBV12-3/TRBV12-4; clone size: .; D gene: .; CDR3 DNA: TGTGCCAGCAGTTTAGCTCGAGATCAGCCCCAGCATTTT; CDR3 protein: CASSLARDQPQHF
J gene: TRBJ2-5; V gene: TRBV11-2; clone size: .; D gene: .; CDR3 DNA: TGTGCCAGCAGCCATCCCGATCGGCAGACCCAGTACTTC; CDR3 protein: CASSHPDRQTQYF
J gene: TRBJ2-1; V gene: TRBV3-1; clone size: .; D gene: TRBD2; CDR3 DNA: TGTGCCAGCAGCCAAACTAGCGGGGTGAGGCAGTTCTTC; CDR3 protein: CASSQTSGVRQFF
J gene: TRBJ1-6; V gene: TRBV28; clone size: many; D gene: TRBD1; CDR3 DNA: TGTGCCAGCAGTTTAGAGTACAGGGGCTCACCCCTCCACTTT; CDR3 protein: CASSLEYRGSPLHF
J gene: TRBJ2-7; V gene: TRBV4-2; clone size: few; D gene: .; CDR3 DNA: TGTGCCAGCAGCCAATCTTTCGCACAGACCTACGAGCAGTACTTC; CDR3 protein: CASSQSFAQTYEQYF
J gene: TRBJ1-1; V gene: TRBV30; clone size: .; D gene: .; CDR3 DNA: TGTGCCTGGAGTGTTATCTCAAATACTGAAGCTTTCTTT; CDR3 protein: CAWSVISNTEAFF
J gene: TRBJ2-1; V gene: TRBV6-4; clone size: few; D gene: .; CDR3 DNA: TGTGCCAGCAGCCCACAGACAGGCCTAACCAATGAGCAGTTCTTC; CDR3 protein: CASSPQTGLTNEQFF
J gene: TRBJ2-7; V gene: TRBV12-3/TRBV12-4; clone size: many; D gene: .; CDR3 DNA: TGTGCCAGCAGTTTATCTCTGGTGCGGGGACACTACGAGCAGTACTTC; CDR3 protein: CASSLSLVRGHYEQYF
J gene: TRBJ2-7; V gene: TRBV5-1; clone size: once; D gene: .; CDR3 DNA: TGCGCCAGCAGCCTGGGAGGGGGTCCCGTCTACGAGCAGTACTTC; CDR3 protein: CASSLGGGPVYEQYF
J gene: TRBJ1-4; V gene: TRBV6-5; clone size: .; D gene: .; CDR3 DNA: TGTGCCAGCAGTAAACAGGGCGGAGAAAAACTGTTTTTT; CDR3 protein: CASSKQGGEKLFF
J gene: TRBJ1-1; V gene: TRBV7-9; clone size: .; D gene: .; CDR3 DNA: TGTGCCAGCAGCATGTCGACCCTGAACACTGAAGCTTTCTTT; CDR3 protein: CASSMSTLNTEAFF
J gene: TRBJ2-6; V gene: TRBV27; clone size: many; D gene: .; CDR3 DNA: TGTGCCAGCAGTTTAACGGCGCAGTCGTTCTCTGGGGCCAACGTCCTGACTTTC; CDR3 protein: CASSLTAQSFSGANVLTF
J gene: TRBJ1-2; V gene: TRBV6-6; clone size: .; D gene: .; CDR3 DNA: TGTGCCAGCAGTTACTCGTCCAGAAGGAGCGGCTATGGCTACACCTTC; CDR3 protein: CASSYSSRRSGYGYTF
J gene: TRBJ2-3; V gene: TRBV29-1; clone size: many; D gene: TRBD1; CDR3 DNA: TGCAGCGCCACGACAGGGGGCGCCCCCACAGATACGCAGTATTTT; CDR3 protein: CSATTGGAPTDTQYF
J gene: TRBJ2-1; V gene: TRBV7-9; clone size: few; D gene: TRBD2; CDR3 DNA: TGTGCCAGCAGCTTACCGGGACTAGCTCTTAATGAGCAGTTCTTC; CDR3 protein: CASSLPGLALNEQFF
J gene: TRBJ2-7; V gene: TRBV4-1; clone size: many; D gene: .; CDR3 DNA: TGCGCCAGCAGCCAAGCCGAGGAGGCAGTTTACGAGCAGTACTTC; CDR3 protein: CASSQAEEAVYEQYF
J gene: TRBJ2-3; V gene: TRBV7-2; clone size: many; D gene: TRBD2; CDR3 DNA: TGTGCCAGCAGCCCCGGACTAGCGACCACAGATACGCAGTATTTT; CDR3 protein: CASSPGLATTDTQYF
J gene: TRBJ2-3; V gene: TRBV20-1; clone size: .; D gene: TRBD2; CDR3 DNA: TGCAGTGCGATCCGGACTAGCGGAGCCCCAGATACGCAGTATTTT; CDR3 protein: CSAIRTSGAPDTQYF
J gene: TRBJ2-7; V gene: TRBV6-2/TRBV6-3; clone size: few; D gene: .; CDR3 DNA: TGTGCCAGCAGTTATCCCCGGGGGTCCAACGAGCAGTACTTC; CDR3 protein: CASSYPRGSNEQYF
J gene: TRBJ2-7; V gene: TRBV14; clone size: many; D gene: .; CDR3 DNA: TGTGCCAGCAGCCGAGCCGTCCGGTCCTACGAGCAGTACTTC; CDR3 protein: CASSRAVRSYEQYF
J gene: TRBJ2-3; V gene: TRBV6-2/TRBV6-3; clone size: once; D gene: .; CDR3 DNA: TGTGCCAGCAGTTACACGGCAGGACAAAGCACAGATACGCAGTATTTT; CDR3 protein: CASSYTAGQSTDTQYF
J gene: TRBJ2-1; V gene: TRBV7-9; clone size: few; D gene: .; CDR3 DNA: TGTGCCAGCAGCTTAGCGCCCGCTAGCTCCTACAATGAGCAGTTCTTC; CDR3 protein: CASSLAPASSYNEQFF
J gene: TRBJ2-7; V gene: TRBV13; clone size: .; D gene: TRBD1; CDR3 DNA: TGTGCCAGCAGCTTATCCGGGACAGACGTCTACGAGCAGTACTTC; CDR3 protein: CASSLSGTDVYEQYF
J gene: TRBJ2-7; V gene: TRBV20-1; clone size: many; D gene: .; CDR3 DNA: TGCAGTGCCAGGGGGGGACCGAACTCCTACGAGCAGTACTTC; CDR3 protein: CSARGGPNSYEQYF
J gene: TRBJ2-5; V gene: TRBV11-2; clone size: few; D gene: TRBD2; CDR3 DNA: TGTGCCAGCAGGGGGACTAGCGGGGGACAGTACCAAGAGACCCAGTACTTC; CDR3 protein: CASRGTSGGQYQETQYF
J gene: TRBJ1-1; V gene: TRBV12-3/TRBV12-4; clone size: .; D gene: TRBD1; CDR3 DNA: TGTGCCAGCAGCAAAAACACCGGGACAGCGAACACTGAAGCTTTCTTT; CDR3 protein: CASSKNTGTANTEAFF
J gene: TRBJ1-1; V gene: TRBV30; clone size: few; D gene: .; CDR3 DNA: TGTGCCTGGAGTGAGCAGGGGAACACTGAAGCTTTCTTT; CDR3 protein: CAWSEQGNTEAFF
J gene: TRBJ1-1; V gene: TRBV5-1; clone size: .; D gene: TRBD1; CDR3 DNA: TGCGCCAGCAGCTTTGGACAGGGAGTTTTGGGCACTGAAGCTTTCTTT; CDR3 protein: CASSFGQGVLGTEAFF